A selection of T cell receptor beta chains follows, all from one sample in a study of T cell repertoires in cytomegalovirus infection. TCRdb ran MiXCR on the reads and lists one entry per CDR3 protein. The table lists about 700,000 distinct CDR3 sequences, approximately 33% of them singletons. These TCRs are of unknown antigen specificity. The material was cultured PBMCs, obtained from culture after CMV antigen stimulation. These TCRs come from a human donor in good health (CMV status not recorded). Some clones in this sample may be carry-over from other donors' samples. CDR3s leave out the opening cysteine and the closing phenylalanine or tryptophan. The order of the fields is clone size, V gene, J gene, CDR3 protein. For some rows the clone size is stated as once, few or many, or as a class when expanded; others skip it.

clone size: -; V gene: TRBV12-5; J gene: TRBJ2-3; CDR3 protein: ASGLFPLTDTQY
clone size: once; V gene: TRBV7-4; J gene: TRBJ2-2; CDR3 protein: ASSLGAGGTGELF
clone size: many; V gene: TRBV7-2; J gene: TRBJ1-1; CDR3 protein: ASSLRGGSTEAF
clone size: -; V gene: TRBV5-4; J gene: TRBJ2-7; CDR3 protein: ASSFYLGEGGPSAYEQY
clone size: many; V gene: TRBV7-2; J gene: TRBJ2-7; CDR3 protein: ASSLSLTTSYEQY
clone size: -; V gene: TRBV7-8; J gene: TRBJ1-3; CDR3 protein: ASSLALDSGNTIY
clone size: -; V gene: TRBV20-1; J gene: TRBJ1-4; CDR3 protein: SAMVSGTEKLF
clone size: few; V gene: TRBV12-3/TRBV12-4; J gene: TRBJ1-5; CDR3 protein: ASRNNLGTAMNQPQH
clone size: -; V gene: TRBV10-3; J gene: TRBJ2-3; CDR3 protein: AIRGSGRAADTQY
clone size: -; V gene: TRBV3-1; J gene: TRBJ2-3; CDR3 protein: ASRPPTPTDTQY
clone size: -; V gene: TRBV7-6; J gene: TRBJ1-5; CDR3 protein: ASSLGDRVGQPQH
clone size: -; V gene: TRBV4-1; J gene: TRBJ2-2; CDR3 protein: ASSQDLGAGELF
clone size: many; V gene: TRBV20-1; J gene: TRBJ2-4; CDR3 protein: SARELPPTGTAKNIQY
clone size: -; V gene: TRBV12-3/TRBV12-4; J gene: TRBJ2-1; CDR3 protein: ASRPLGGSHKAYNEQF
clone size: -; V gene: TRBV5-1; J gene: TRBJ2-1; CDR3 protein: ASSGLSAGGTPTAYNEQF
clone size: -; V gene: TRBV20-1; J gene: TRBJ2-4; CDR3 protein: SARGTGGTVDKNIQY
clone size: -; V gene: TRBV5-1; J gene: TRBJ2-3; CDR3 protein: ASRPRQGAKDTQY
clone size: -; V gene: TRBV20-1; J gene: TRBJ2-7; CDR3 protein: SALVGTSGNYEQY
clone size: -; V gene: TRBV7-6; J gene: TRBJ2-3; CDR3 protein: ASSQGGGEDTQY
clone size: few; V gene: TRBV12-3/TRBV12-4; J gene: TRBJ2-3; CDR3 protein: ASSPSQRGITDTQY
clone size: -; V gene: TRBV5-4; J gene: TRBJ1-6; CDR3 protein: ASSSPGQDYSPLH
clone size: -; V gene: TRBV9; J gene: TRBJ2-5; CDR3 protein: ASSVGQTNQETQY
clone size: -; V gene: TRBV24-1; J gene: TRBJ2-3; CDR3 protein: ASQGAADTQY
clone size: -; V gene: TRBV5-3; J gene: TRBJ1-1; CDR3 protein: ASSRQQGTPTEAF
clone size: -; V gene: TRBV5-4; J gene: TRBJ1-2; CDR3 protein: ASSPEWGLDGYT
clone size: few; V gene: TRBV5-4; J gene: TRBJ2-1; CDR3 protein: ASSQTETNEQF
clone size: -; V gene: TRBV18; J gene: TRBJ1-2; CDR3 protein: ASSPPWGEEDRYGYT
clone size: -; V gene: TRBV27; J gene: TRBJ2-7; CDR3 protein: ASSLSSTYEQY
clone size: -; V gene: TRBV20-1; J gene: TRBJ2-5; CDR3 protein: SALRGVETQY
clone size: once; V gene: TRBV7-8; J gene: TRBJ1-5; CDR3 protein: ASGPRAGGNQPQH
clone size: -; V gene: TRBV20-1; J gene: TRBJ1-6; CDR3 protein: SARDAAANNSPLH
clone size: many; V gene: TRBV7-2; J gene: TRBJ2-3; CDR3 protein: ASSLWSAGLAGPTDTQY
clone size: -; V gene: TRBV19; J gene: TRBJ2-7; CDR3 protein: ASSPTADRDYEQY
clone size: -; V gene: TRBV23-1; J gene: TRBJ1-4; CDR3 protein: ASKNRQNEKLF
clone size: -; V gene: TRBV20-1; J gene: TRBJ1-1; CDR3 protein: SARDRGRGKSTEAF
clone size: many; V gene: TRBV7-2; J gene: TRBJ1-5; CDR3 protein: ASSYSENQPQH
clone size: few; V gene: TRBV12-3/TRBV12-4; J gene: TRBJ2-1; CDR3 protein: ASRLTTGNLLWNEQF
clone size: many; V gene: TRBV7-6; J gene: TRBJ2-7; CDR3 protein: ASSPGGRFYEQY
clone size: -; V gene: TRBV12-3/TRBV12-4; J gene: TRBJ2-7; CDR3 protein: ASSPRSGGHEQY
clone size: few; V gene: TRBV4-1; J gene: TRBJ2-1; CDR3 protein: ASSQGRGVVGIQMGNEQF
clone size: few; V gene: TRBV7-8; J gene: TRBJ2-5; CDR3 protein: ASRAHRETQY
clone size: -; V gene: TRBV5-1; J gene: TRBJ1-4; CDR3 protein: ASSWGQEMGRSEKLF
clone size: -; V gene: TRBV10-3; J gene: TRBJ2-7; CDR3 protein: AIQQQGDEQY
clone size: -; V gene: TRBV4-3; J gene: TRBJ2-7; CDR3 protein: ASSQAWGSNEQY
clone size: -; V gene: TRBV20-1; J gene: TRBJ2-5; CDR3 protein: SARASGRETQY
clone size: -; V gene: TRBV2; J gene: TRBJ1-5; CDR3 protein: ASSRDGDREPQH
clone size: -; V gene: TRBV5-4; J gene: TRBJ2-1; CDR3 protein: ASTRFSGTNYNEQF
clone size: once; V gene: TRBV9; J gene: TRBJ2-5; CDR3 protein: ASTLWGTEQETQY
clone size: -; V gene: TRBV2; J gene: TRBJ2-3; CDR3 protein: ASREGQRVHTDTQY
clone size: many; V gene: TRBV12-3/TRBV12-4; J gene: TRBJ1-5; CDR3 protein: ASSSWGEHQPQH
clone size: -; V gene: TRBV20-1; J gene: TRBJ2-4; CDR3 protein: SARDWGGRLDIQY
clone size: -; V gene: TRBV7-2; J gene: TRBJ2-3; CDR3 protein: ASGQRGTDTQY
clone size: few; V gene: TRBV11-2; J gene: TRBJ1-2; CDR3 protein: ASSLRISNYGYT
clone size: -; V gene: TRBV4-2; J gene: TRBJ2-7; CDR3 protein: ASSPGGTSDEQY
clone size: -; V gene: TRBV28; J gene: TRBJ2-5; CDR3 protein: ASSSPGLLYQETQY
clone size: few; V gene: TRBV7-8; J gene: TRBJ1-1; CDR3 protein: ASSLAGLGFGAF
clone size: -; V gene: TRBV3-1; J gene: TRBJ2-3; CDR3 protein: ASSQWRESTDTQY
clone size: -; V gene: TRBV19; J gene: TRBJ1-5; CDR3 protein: ASSIGVHIAGNQPQH